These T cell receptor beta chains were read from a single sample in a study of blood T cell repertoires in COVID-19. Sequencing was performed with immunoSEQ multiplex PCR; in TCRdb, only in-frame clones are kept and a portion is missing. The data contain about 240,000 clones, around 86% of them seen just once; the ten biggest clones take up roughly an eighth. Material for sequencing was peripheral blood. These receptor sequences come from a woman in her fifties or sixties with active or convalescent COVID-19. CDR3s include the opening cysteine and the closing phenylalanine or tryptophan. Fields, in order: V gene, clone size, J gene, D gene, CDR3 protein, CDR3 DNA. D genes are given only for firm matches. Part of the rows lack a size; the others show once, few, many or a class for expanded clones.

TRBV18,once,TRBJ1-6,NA,CASSPGEAVDNSPLHF,TGTGCCAGCTCACCAGGGGAGGCGGTGGATAATTCACCCCTCCACTTT
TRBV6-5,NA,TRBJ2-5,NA,CASSYFAGKETQYF,TGTGCCAGCAGTTACTTCGCGGGGAAAGAGACCCAGTACTTC
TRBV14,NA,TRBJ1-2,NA,CASSQALSYGYTF,TGTGCCAGCAGCCAAGCCCTGTCCTATGGCTACACCTTC
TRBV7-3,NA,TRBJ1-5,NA,CASSLIEDSQKQPQHF,TGTGCCAGCAGCTTAATCGAGGACAGTCAAAAGCAGCCCCAGCATTTT
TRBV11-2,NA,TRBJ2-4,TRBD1,CASSTQGHIQYF,TGTGCCAGCAGCACACAGGGGCACATTCAGTACTTC
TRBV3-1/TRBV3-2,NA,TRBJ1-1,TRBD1,CASSQNRGNTEAFF,TGTGCCAGCAGCCAAAACAGGGGGAACACTGAAGCTTTCTTT
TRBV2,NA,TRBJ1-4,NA,CASRKIQGYDEKLFF,TGTGCCAGCAGGAAGATTCAGGGATATGATGAAAAACTGTTTTTT
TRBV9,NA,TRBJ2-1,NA,CASTPGGGPYNEQFF,TGTGCCAGCACCCCTGGCGGGGGCCCCTACAATGAGCAGTTCTTC
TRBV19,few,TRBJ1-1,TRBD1,CASSIGQGRRNTEAFF,TGTGCCAGTAGTATCGGACAGGGGCGGCGGAACACTGAAGCTTTCTTT
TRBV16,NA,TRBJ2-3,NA,CASSHGDTQYF,TGTGCCAGCAGCCACGGAGATACGCAGTATTTT
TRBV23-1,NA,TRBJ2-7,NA,CASSQSPGDTYEQYF,TGCGCCAGCAGTCAATCCCCAGGGGACACCTACGAGCAGTACTTC
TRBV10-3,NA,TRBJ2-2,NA,CAISGGGRTPTGELFF,TGTGCCATCAGTGGGGGGGGGCGTACACCCACCGGGGAGCTGTTTTTT
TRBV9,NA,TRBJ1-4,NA,CASSPSGGAGVTNEKLFF,TGTGCCAGCAGCCCCTCCGGCGGGGCGGGTGTAACTAATGAAAAACTGTTTTTT
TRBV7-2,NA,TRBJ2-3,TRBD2,CASSLASTSGGLGTDTQYF,TGTGCCAGCAGCCTAGCCTCCACTAGCGGGGGGCTGGGAACAGATACGCAGTATTTT
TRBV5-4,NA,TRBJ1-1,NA,CASSPRGGTDEAFF,TGTGCCAGCAGCCCTAGAGGAGGGACGGATGAAGCTTTCTTT